This is a list of T cell receptor beta chains from one sample in a study of T cell responses to AZD1222 COVID-19 vaccine. The data were produced by immunoSEQ multiplex PCR, yet TCRdb's version contains in-frame clones alone and is incomplete. The table lists under 80,000 clones, around 80% of them singletons. This sample comprised peripheral blood, obtained on day 0 of AZD1222 vaccination. The origin of the receptors is an adult in good health. CDR3s include the opening cysteine and the closing phenylalanine or tryptophan. D genes are given only for firm matches. Clone size is given for some rows only: seen once, a few or many times, or a class if the clone is expanded.

.,16,TRBJ1-4,TRBD1,TRBV7-8,TGTGCCAGCAGCGTTGGACAGGGCGTTCGGTATGAAAAACTGTTTTTT,CASSVGQGVRYEKLFF
.,9,TRBJ1-1,.,TRBV7-6,TGTGCCAGCGGTAACGAAGCTTTCTTT,CASGNEAFF
.,13,TRBJ1-5,.,TRBV14,TGTGCCAGCAGCCAGCTGGTGGGGAATCCCCAGCATTTT,CASSQLVGNPQHF
once,16,TRBJ2-5,.,TRBV6-5,TGTGCCAGCAGTTACTCATTCGGGGGAGTAGAAGAGACCCAGTACTTC,CASSYSFGGVEETQYF
.,17,TRBJ2-2,.,TRBV3-1/TRBV3-2,TGTGCCAGCAGCCAACGCTACCAGGGACAGAACACCGGGGAGCTGTTTTTT,CASSQRYQGQNTGELFF
.,17,TRBJ1-6,.,TRBV19,TGTGCCAGTAGTATTAAAGGACAGTTGTTTAATAATTCACCCCTCCACTTT,CASSIKGQLFNNSPLHF
once,12,TRBJ2-2,TRBD1,TRBV28,TGTGCCGGCCAGGGGGTCACCGGGGAGCTGTTTTTT,CAGQGVTGELFF
.,14,TRBJ1-2,.,TRBV3-1/TRBV3-2,TGTGCCAGCAGCCCCCTCGAGGGAGGGCGGAGCTACACCTTC,CASSPLEGGRSYTF
few,17,TRBJ2-7,.,TRBV7-9,TGTGCCAGCAGCCCAAGAGCGGGAGCAGGGGGGACCTACGAGCAGTACTTC,CASSPRAGAGGTYEQYF
.,17,TRBJ1-3,TRBD1,TRBV25-1,TGTGCCAGCAGTGGGGCAGGGGGTCTCCGACCTGGAAACACCATATATTTT,CASSGAGGLRPGNTIYF
.,14,TRBJ1-1,TRBD1,TRBV24-1,TGTGCCACCAGTGCCGGGACAGCGAACACTGAAGCTTTCTTT,CATSAGTANTEAFF
.,15,TRBJ1-6,TRBD1,TRBV27,TGTGCCAGCAGTGTACTCGGACAGGGAATACCACCCCTCCACTTT,CASSVLGQGIPPLHF
few,14,TRBJ2-7,.,TRBV5-1,TGCGCCAGCAGCTTGACCAGGGAAGGTTACGAGCAGTACTTC,CASSLTREGYEQYF
.,13,TRBJ1-1,.,TRBV10-3,TGTGCCATCAGTGATAACATGAACACTGAAGCTTTCTTT,CAISDNMNTEAFF
.,16,TRBJ1-5,.,TRBV5-1,TGCGCCAGCAGCCCGGGGAGTGGGACATCCAATCAGCCCCAGCATTTT,CASSPGSGTSNQPQHF
.,16,TRBJ2-2,TRBD2,TRBV5-4,TGTGCCAGCAGCCCGTCTAGCGGGAGTGAGACCGGGGAGCTGTTTTTT,CASSPSSGSETGELFF
once,12,TRBJ2-7,TRBD1,TRBV27,TGTGCCAGCAGTTTCTGGACAGGGGCGCTGTACTTC,CASSFWTGALYF
.,17,TRBJ1-6,TRBD1,TRBV7-2,TGTGCCAGCAGCTCCTGGGGACAGGGCACGGTTAATTCACCCCTCCACTTT,CASSSWGQGTVNSPLHF
.,11,TRBJ1-4,.,TRBV29-1,TGCAGCGTTCTCTGGGATGAAAAACTGTTTTTT,CSVLWDEKLFF
.,15,TRBJ1-3,.,TRBV10-3,TGTGCCATCAGTGAGTCGATGTTTACTGGAAACACCATATATTTT,CAISESMFTGNTIYF
few,11,TRBJ2-5,.,TRBV29-1,TGCAGCGTTGGCCTTCAAGAGACCCAGTACTTC,CSVGLQETQYF
.,12,TRBJ2-7,.,TRBV6-2/TRBV6-3,TGTGCCAGCAGTTCCATTCTACTAGGGGTTGTCTTC,CASSSILLGVVF
.,15,TRBJ2-2,.,TRBV4-3,TGCGCCAGCAGCCAAGACTGGGGTGTGGCCGGGGAGCTGTTTTTT,CASSQDWGVAGELFF
.,14,TRBJ1-5,.,TRBV25-1,TGTGCCAGCAGCGACAGCTATAGCAATCAGCCCCAGCATTTT,CASSDSYSNQPQHF
.,11,TRBJ1-5,.,TRBV12-3/TRBV12-4,TGTGCCAGCACCACTTTAGGGCCCCAGCATTTT,CASTTLGPQHF
.,12,TRBJ1-1,.,TRBV7-8,TGTGCCAGCAGCCCCATCGCCAGGGAAGCTTTCTTT,CASSPIAREAFF
.,16,TRBJ2-1,TRBD2,TRBV28,TGTGCCAGCAGTTTACTAGGGGCGGGGGTCCAAAATGAGCAGTTCTTC,CASSLLGAGVQNEQFF
.,16,TRBJ2-1,.,TRBV6-5,TGTGCCAGCAGTTACACCGACTCACCGACTAACAATGAGCAGTTCTTC,CASSYTDSPTNNEQFF
.,15,TRBJ2-2,.,TRBV7-6,TGTGCCAGCAGCAGTTCAGCGGGTATCCTGGGGGAGCTGTTTTTT,CASSSSAGILGELFF